This TCR beta chain was identified in a study of T cell changes during pregnancy in multiple sclerosis. Trimming removed 2 bases from V and 4 bases from J, with 8 bases in between. CDR3 length equals 14 residues. Germline lookup yields CDR1 LNHDA and CDR2 SQIVND (reference sequence). The protocol was immunoSEQ multiplex PCR, while the TCRdb copy is restricted to in-frame clones and leaves out a portion. The sample holds some 70,000 clones, approximately 90% seen once. The J gene is TRBJ1-4, the V gene TRBV19; maybe TRBD1 (5 bases). Source: peripheral blood, taken in the third trimester of pregnancy. The clonotype originates from a female donor with multiple sclerosis, enrolled in a pregnancy study. CDR3 region: CASSIFGGNEKLFF. The DNA of the CDR3 is TGTGCCAGTAGTATATTCGGGGGTAATGAAAAACTGTTTTTT.